These 21 T cell receptor beta chains were all obtained from the same sample, sequenced in a study of neurological immune-mediated disorders. TCRdb redid the calling of the 5' RACE reads with MiXCR, one entry per CDR3 protein. Of about 27,000 distinct CDR3 sequences listed, more than 20% were seen once; the top ten hold approximately 16%. The sequencing input was PBMCs. These receptors all stem from a woman aged 60 to 75 in good health.

This clonotype was picked up one time. With a much larger clone just one base away, this may be a read error. The V gene is TRBV27, the J gene TRBJ1-1; 11 nucleotides align to TRBD1. Germline V CDR1 and CDR2: MNHEY, SMNVEV (reference sequence). The CDR3 runs to 16 residues. In nucleotides, the CDR3 is TGTGTCAGCAGTTCGACCGAGGACAGGGGGCATAATGAAGCTTTCTTT. Translating it yields CVSSSTEDRGHNEAFF.

This clonotype showed up many times. The V gene is TRBV5-1, the J gene TRBJ2-3; D is undetermined. Germline CDR1 SGHRS, CDR2 YFSETQ. This CDR3 is 13 amino acids long. The V end lost 0 bases, the J end lost 6 bases, and 8 bases lay between the germline ends. The CDR3: CASSLDSTDTQYF. CDR3 nucleotide sequence: TGCGCCAGCAGCTTGGACAGTACTGATACGCAGTATTTT. Drawing the rest from reference TRBV5-1 and TRBJ2-3, the complete variable domain is KAGVTQTPRYLIKTRGQQVTLSCSPISGHRSVSWYQQTPGQGLQFLFEYFSETQRNKGNFPGRFSGRQFSNSRSEMNVSTLELGDSALYLCASSLDSTDTQYFGPGTRLTVL.

In this sample, this clonotype turned up many times. This chain links TRBV21-1 with TRBJ2-7; the table's TRBD2 call for D was not verified on the DNA. TRBV21-1 is listed as a pseudogene. This CDR3 contains 17 residues. The CDR3 coding sequence is TGTGCCAGCAGCAAAGAAAGAGGAGCTACGGAGGGATACGAGCAGTACTTC. Translated, it gives CASSKERGATEGYEQYF.

This sequence joins TRBV7-9 and TRBJ2-4; D remains unclear. V shed 5 bases and J shed 3 bases, with 5 bases lying between them. This CDR3 is built from 12 residues. Germline CDR1 and CDR2: SEHNR and FQNEAQ (reference sequence). The CDR3 DNA reads TGTGCCAGCAGCCACAACAAAAACATTCAGTACTTC. This translates into CASSHNKNIQYF.

In its sample, this clonotype was seen many times. Here the CDR3 DNA reads TGTGCCAGCAGCCCAAACTCGGGGGACCCCACAGATACGCAGTATTTT. This translates into CASSPNSGDPTDTQYF. The chain links TRBV7-9 to TRBJ2-3; possibly TRBD2 for D (6 bases). Per the germline V gene, CDR1 is SEHNR and CDR2 is FQNEAQ (reference sequence). Trimming removed 5 bases from V and 2 bases from J, with 17 bases in between. CDR3 length equals 16 residues.

In its sample, this clonotype was seen many times. V is TRBV7-3 and J is TRBJ2-1; D not certain. Germline V gives CDR1 SGHTA, CDR2 FQGTGA. The CDR3 has 13 amino acids. V was trimmed by 2 bases and J by 5 bases, leaving 7 bases between them. The CDR3 sequence: CASSLYPNNEQFF. The CDR3 DNA is TGTGCCAGCAGCTTATATCCCAACAATGAGCAGTTCTTC. Based on the CDR3 plus reference TRBV7-3 and TRBJ2-1, the full variable domain is GAGVSQTPSNKVTEKGKYVELRCDPISGHTALYWYRQSLGQGPEFLIYFQGTGAADDSGLPNDRFFAVRPEGSVSTLKIQRTERGDSAVYLCASSLYPNNEQFFGPGTRLTVL.

This clonotype was observed at least ten times. The chain recombines TRBV18 with TRBJ2-7; the D gene is possibly TRBD1 (6 bases). Trimming removed 2 bases at V and 7 bases at J, with 9 bases between. CDR3 length: 12 amino acids. Germline loops: CDR1 KGHSH, CDR2 LQKENI. The CDR3 here is CASSPFTGEQYF. In DNA form, the CDR3 reads TGTGCCAGCTCACCATTCACAGGGGAGCAGTACTTC. Full variable domain (rest looked up from reference TRBV18 and TRBJ2-7): NAGVMQNPRHLVRRRGQEARLRCSPMKGHSHVYWYRQLPEEGLKFMVYLQKENIIDESGMPKERFSAEFPKEGPSILRIQQVVRGDSAAYFCASSPFTGEQYFGPGTRLTVT.

Ten or more counts support this clonotype. The CDR3 DNA is TGTGCCAGCAGCTTAGTAGACAGGCAGGGCTACACCTTC. This gives the protein CASSLVDRQGYTF. The genes are TRBV7-2 and TRBJ1-2; TRBD1 might be the D (6 bases). Deletions cut 1 base from V and 8 bases from J, with 11 bases between. The CDR3 contains 13 residues. In germline, CDR1 is SGHTA, CDR2 FQGNSA.

The rearrangement uses TRBV11-3 and TRBJ2-5; D call uncertain. CDR3 length: 13 amino acids. Trimming stripped 4 bases from V and 3 bases from J, with 9 bases between. The germline V gene encodes CDR1 SGHNT and CDR2 YENEEA. The CDR3 loop reads CASSSGPEETQYF. CDR3 nucleotide sequence: TGTGCCAGCAGCTCAGGCCCCGAAGAGACCCAGTACTTC. The variable domain in full, completed from reference TRBV11-3 and TRBJ2-5, reads EAGVVQSPRYKIIEKKQPVAFWCNPISGHNTLYWYLQNLGQGPELLIRYENEEAVDDSQLPKDRFSAERLKGVDSTLKIQPAELGDSAVYLCASSSGPEETQYFGPGTRLLVL.

This clonotype was recorded at least ten times. The chain links TRBV5-1 to TRBJ2-2, with TRBD2 matching 7 bases. The CDR3 totals 15 residues. With V trimmed by 1 base and J by 6 bases, 6 bases remained unmatched. Germline V CDR1 and CDR2: SGHRS, YFSETQ. The CDR3 region is CASSLWRGSAGELFF. CDR3 DNA: TGCGCCAGCAGCTTGTGGCGCGGGAGTGCCGGGGAGCTGTTTTTT.

This clonotype was counted ten times or more. This rearrangement joins TRBV7-9 to TRBJ1-5, with a tentative D call TRBD1 (5 bases). This CDR3 is built from 14 residues. CDR1 and CDR2 (germline): SEHNR, FQNEAQ (reference sequence). Trimming shortened V by 3 bases and J by 6 bases, and 12 bases separated the two germline ends. In nucleotides, the CDR3 is TGTGCCAGCAGCTTGCAGGGTATCGGTCAGCCCCAGCATTTT. This gives the protein CASSLQGIGQPQHF.

Ten or more counts support this clonotype. The rearrangement links TRBV10-3 to TRBJ1-1, with D possibly matching TRBD1 (6 bases). The germline V gene encodes CDR1 ENHRY and CDR2 SYGVKD. The CDR3 is 14 residues long. Trimming pared 8 bases from V and 1 base from J, leaving 14 bases between. The CDR3 sequence is CAIREGQGNTEAFF. Written as DNA, the CDR3 is TGTGCCATCCGCGAGGGACAAGGGAACACTGAAGCTTTCTTT.

This clonotype was seen at least ten times. The chain has TRBV20-1 and TRBJ2-7, with TRBD1 identical over 7 bases. In germline, CDR1 is DFQATT, CDR2 SNEGSKA (reference sequence). With 5 bases clipped from V and 0 bases from J, the junction kept 4 bases outside the gene matches. The CDR3 sequence is 13 residues long. The CDR3 region has the DNA TGCAGTGCTGATGACAGGGCCTCCTACGAGCAGTACTTC. Encoded protein: CSADDRASYEQYF.

The rearrangement uses TRBV28 and TRBJ1-4; TRBD1 aligns across 11 bases. J was trimmed by 8 bases and V by 4 bases; bases with no gene match: 6. In germline, CDR1 is MDHEN, CDR2 SYDVKM. CDR3 length equals 15 residues. DNA of the CDR3: TGTGCCAGCAGTTCCCCCGGGACAGGGGGGGAAAAACTGTTTTTT. Protein product: CASSSPGTGGEKLFF.

This clonotype was recorded at least ten times. The chain combines TRBV20-1 with TRBJ1-4; weak D call: TRBD1 (6 bases). Germline loops: CDR1 DFQATT, CDR2 SNEGSKA (reference sequence). Trimming took off 2 bases at V and 8 bases at J, with 15 bases between the two ends. This CDR3 contains 14 residues. DNA of the CDR3: TGCAGTGCTAGAACACCCTCCGGGACAGAAAAACTGTTTTTT. This codes for CSARTPSGTEKLFF.

This clonotype was picked up a small number of times. In nucleotides, the CDR3 is TGTGCCAGCAGCTTAGCATCGGCCCGACGAGAAGCTTTCTTT. This translates into CASSLASARREAFF. The chain couples TRBV7-2 to TRBJ1-1, with D unclear. Trimming took off 0 bases at V and 8 bases at J, with 13 bases between the two ends. The CDR3 is 14 residues long. The germline V gene encodes CDR1 SGHTA and CDR2 FQGNSA.

This clonotype was detected ten times or more. This chain links TRBV7-2 with TRBJ2-1, with D perhaps matching TRBD2 (6 bases). Germline V gene sequence: CDR1 SGHTA, CDR2 FQGNSA. This CDR3 has 12 amino acids. The germline V and J ends were trimmed by 4 bases and 9 bases, with 10 bases remaining between them. CDR3 nucleotide sequence: TGTGCCAGCAGCTCCCGGACTATTGAGCAGTTCTTC. Translating it yields CASSSRTIEQFF.

This clonotype appeared many times. J is TRBJ2-2 and V is TRBV4-3; D gene unclear. V was shortened by 2 bases and J by 5 bases, with 6 bases between the two germline ends. CDR3 length: 13 amino acids. Germline loops: CDR1 LGHNA, CDR2 YSLEER. CDR3 DNA sequence: TGCGCCAGCAGCCAACAAGGGACCGGGGAGCTGTTTTTT. This translates into CASSQQGTGELFF.

V usage is TRBV15 and J usage is TRBJ1-5; 8 bases agree with TRBD1. Germline V gene data show CDR1 as LNHNV and CDR2 as YYDKDF (reference sequence). The V and J ends lost 10 bases and 6 bases, in that order; junction bases with no gene match: 8. The CDR3 is 13 residues long. CDR3: CASGDRGGQPQHF. The CDR3 nucleotides are TGTGCCAGCGGTGACAGGGGTGGTCAGCCCCAGCATTTT.

There are many counts of this clonotype. The chain recombines TRBV9 with TRBJ1-6; tentative D call: TRBD1 (5 bases). With 2 bases removed from V and 8 bases from J, the gap between germline ends came to 14 bases. The CDR3 is 15 residues long. The germline V gene encodes CDR1 SGDLS and CDR2 YYNGEE. The CDR3 is CASSVRGAADSPLHF. In DNA, the CDR3 is TGTGCCAGCAGCGTGAGGGGTGCTGCCGATTCACCCCTCCACTTT.

This chain joins TRBV11-1 and TRBJ2-3, with 8 bases fitting TRBD1. This CDR3 is built from 14 residues. Trimming at V came to 5 bases and at J to 2 bases, leaving 3 bases not matched to a gene. The germline gives CDR1 SGHAT, CDR2 FQDESV (reference sequence). CDR3 in amino acids: CASSRDRTTDTQYF. CDR3 coding DNA: TGTGCCAGCAGCCGGGACAGGACCACAGATACGCAGTATTTT.